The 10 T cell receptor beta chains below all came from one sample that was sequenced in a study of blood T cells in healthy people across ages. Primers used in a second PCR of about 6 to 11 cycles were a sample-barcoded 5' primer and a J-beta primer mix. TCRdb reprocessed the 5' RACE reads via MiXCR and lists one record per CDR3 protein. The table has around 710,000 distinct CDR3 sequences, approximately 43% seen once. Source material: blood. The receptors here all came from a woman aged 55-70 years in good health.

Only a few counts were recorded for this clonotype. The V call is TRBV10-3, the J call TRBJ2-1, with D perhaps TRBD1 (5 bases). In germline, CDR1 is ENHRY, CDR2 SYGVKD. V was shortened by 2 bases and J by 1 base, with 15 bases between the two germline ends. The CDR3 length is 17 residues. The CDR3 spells CAISEAPVGLSYNEQFF. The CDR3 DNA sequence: TGTGCCATCAGTGAGGCCCCAGTGGGGCTGTCCTACAATGAGCAGTTCTTC.

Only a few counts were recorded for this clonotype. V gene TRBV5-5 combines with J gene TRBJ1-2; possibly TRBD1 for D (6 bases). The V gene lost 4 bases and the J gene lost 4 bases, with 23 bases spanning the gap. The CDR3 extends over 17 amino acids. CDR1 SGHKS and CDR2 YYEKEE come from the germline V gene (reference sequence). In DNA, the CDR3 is TGTGCCAGCAGCGCGGGACAAGACGTAAATCTCGTCTATGGCTACACCTTC. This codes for CASSAGQDVNLVYGYTF.

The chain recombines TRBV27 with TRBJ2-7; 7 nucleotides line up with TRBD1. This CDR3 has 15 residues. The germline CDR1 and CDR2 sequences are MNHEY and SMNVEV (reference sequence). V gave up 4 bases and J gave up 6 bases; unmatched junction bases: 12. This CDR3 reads CASSSPQGTLSEQYF. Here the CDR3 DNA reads TGTGCCAGCAGTTCTCCACAGGGGACCCTCTCCGAGCAGTACTTC.

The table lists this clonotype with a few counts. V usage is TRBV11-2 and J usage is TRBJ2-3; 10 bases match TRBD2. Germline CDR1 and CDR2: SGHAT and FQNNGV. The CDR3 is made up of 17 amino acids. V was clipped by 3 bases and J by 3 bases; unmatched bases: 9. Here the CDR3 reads CASSLDLAGAATDTQYF. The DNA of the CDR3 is TGTGCCAGCAGCTTGGACCTAGCGGGAGCCGCGACAGATACGCAGTATTTT.

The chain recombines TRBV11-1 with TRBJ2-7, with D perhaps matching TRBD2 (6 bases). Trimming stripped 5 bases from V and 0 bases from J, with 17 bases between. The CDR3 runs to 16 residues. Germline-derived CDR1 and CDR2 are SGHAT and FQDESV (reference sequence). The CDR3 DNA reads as TGTGCCAGCAGCCCCCCTAGGAGGGAGAGCTCCTACGAGCAGTACTTC. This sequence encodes CASSPPRRESSYEQYF.

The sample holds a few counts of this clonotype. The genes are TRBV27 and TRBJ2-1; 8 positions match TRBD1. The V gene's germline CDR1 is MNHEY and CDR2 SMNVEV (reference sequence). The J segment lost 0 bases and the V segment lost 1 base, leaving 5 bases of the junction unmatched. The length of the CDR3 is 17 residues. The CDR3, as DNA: TGTGCCAGCAGTTTATTTAGGGACAGGAGCTCCTACAATGAGCAGTTCTTC. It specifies CASSLFRDRSSYNEQFF.

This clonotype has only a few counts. In DNA, the CDR3 is TGTGCCAGAGGCTCGACAGGGAACTATGGCTACACCTTC. It encodes CARGSTGNYGYTF. The chain joins TRBV2 to TRBJ1-2, with TRBD1 matching over 7 bases. This CDR3 region has 13 residues. Germline CDR1 and CDR2: SNHLY and FYNNEI. The ends lost 9 bases at V and 2 bases at J; junction bases unmatched: 6.

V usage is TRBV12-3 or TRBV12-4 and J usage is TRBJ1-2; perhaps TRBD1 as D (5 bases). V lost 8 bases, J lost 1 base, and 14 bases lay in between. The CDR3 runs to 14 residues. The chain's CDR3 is CASGGTALNYGYTF. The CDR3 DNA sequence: TGTGCCAGCGGGGGGACGGCGCTTAACTATGGCTACACCTTC.

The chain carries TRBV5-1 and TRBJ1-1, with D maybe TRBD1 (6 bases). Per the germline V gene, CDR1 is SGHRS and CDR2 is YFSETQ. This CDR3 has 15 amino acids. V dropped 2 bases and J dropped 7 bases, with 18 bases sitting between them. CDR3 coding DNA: TGCGCCAGCAGCTTTAGAAAGGGACAAGCGGTTGAAGCTTTCTTT. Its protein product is CASSFRKGQAVEAFF.

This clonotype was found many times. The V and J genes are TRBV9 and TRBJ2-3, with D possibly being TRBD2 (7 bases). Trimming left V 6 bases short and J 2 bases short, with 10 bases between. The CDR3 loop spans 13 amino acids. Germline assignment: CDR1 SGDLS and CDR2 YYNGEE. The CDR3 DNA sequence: TGTGCCAGCAAGGGGGGGACCACAGATACGCAGTATTTT. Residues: CASKGGTTDTQYF.